Given below is one T cell receptor beta chain in context. Each sample yielded at least 5.5 micrograms of PBMC total RNA. The record originates from a study of blood T cells in healthy people across ages. The V end was cut by 3 bases, the J end by 10 bases, with 10 bases between. Germline V gene sequence: CDR1 SGHDN, CDR2 FVKESK. The CDR3 length is 12 residues. Through a sample-barcoded 5' primer and a J-beta primer mix, a second PCR was run for about 6 to 12 cycles. TCRdb called the 5' RACE reads again in MiXCR, with one record for every CDR3 protein. The sample lists 800,000 or so distinct CDR3 sequences, about 46% occurring once.

The receptor comes from a man older than 75 in good health. The sample was blood. This rearrangement joins TRBV14 to TRBJ2-1; no clear D. CDR3 in DNA: TGTGCCAGCAGCCAGGCTATAGGCGAGCAGTTCTTC. Protein sequence: CASSQAIGEQFF.